Included here is one T cell receptor beta chain sequence, with context. What it binds is not known. The same CDR3 can be traced to other DNA sequences in this sample. Investigators reverse transcribed all isolated RNA, so they sequenced expressed TCRB transcripts. Repertoires were generated with immunoSEQ multiplex PCR, while TCRdb's copy carries only in-frame clones and drops some. The repertoire holds more than 300,000 clones, with approximately 9.9% as singletons. This sample is part of a study of beta chain features in type 1 diabetes. CDR1 and CDR2 (germline): SGDLS, YYNGEE. V lost 0 bases and J lost 2, with 10 bases in between. This CDR3 contains 15 residues. Study-level findings and limits: Within each of all four CD4+ subsets, Type 1 diabetes patients had TCRB CDR3s that were moderately but significantly shorter. It was among patients, rather than healthy donors, that naive, central memory and Treg TCRB repertoires appeared more similar.

The TCR originated in a man aged 25 to 40 with type 1 diabetes. Specimen: central memory CD4+ T cells from blood. The rearrangement joins TRBV9 to TRBJ2-3; D is uncertain. CDR3 DNA: TGTGCCAGCAGCGTAGAGGGCCAATCCACAGATACGCAGTATTTT. It encodes CASSVEGQSTDTQYF.